This TCR beta chain was sequenced in a study of blood T cell repertoires in COVID-19 (dated by TCRdb to about 2020). Looking at the study overall: Samples from collaborators originated in the United States, Italy and Spain and spanned both the acute and convalescent phases of COVID-19. The material from the prospective study consisted of cDNA or gDNA derived from T cells, B-cell-depleted T cells, or PBMCs. Where HLA class I and class II types were available, the types were taken from metadata supplied by the sample provider, not from assay-based typing. Deeply sampled blood TCRbeta repertoires from subjects exposed to, actively infected with, or recovered from COVID-19 were included in the dataset. The samples were drawn from the first 160 participants of the ongoing ImmuneRACE study and from about 1,200 subjects provided by 6 global collaborators. A freely available public database, intended as a resource for researchers studying the immune response to SARS-CoV-2, is where the repertoires were released. The sample metadata nearly always contained a de-identified subject ID, COVID-19 status, age in years and sex. Overall study results and their limits: Clinical and demographic metadata were provided uncurated, with the amount varying by source and participant.

Of note for this clone: What this receptor recognizes is not known. No base quality information exists; no much larger clone differs at one position.

The immunoSEQ Assay, a bias-controlled multiplex PCR, was used to amplify TCRbeta CDR3 regions from genomic DNA. The study's processing was this. The number of nucleated cells in each sample was estimated from the amplification of reference gene primers within the assay. To quantify the absolute abundance of each unique TCRbeta CDR3 rearrangement, sequence reads were collapsed and filtered. For each sample, productive Simpson clonality was calculated as the square root of Simpson's diversity index across productive rearrangements. TCRdb took over this immuneACCESS table, retaining in-frame rearrangements with V and J assigned. Such tables are incomplete; in checked studies, under half of the missing clones stem from an unresolved V gene, and the remainder is unexplained. V, J and clone size reflect that table, while D and trimming were determined from the DNA. The sample records some 240,000 clones, 85% of which are singletons. The top ten clonotypes cover 2.4% of the sample.

One collaborating source in Seattle enrolled patients during active infection and followed them longitudinally through the course of disease. Each collaborating institution followed its own protocols to collect whole blood in K2EDTA tubes. For TCRbeta analysis, collaborators shipped samples in one of three forms: frozen whole blood, isolated PBMCs, or DNA extracted from either of those sample types. The V end loses 6 bases and the J end loses 7 bases, and a stretch of 10 bases separates them. In the germline V gene, CDR1 corresponds to MDHEN and CDR2 to SYDVKM. The CDR3 numbers 12 residues from cysteine through phenylalanine. Here the CDR3 DNA is all that survives: 36 bases in frame from base 1.

This TCR was recovered from a woman in her 70s with COVID-19, enrolled during active disease. Specimen: peripheral blood. Recombination linked TRBV28 to TRBJ1-5, and possibly TRBD1, on 6 matching bases. For the CDR3, the sequence is CASRQGGQPQHF. The DNA sequence is TGTGCCAGCAGACAGGGTGGACAGCCCCAGCATTTT.